In its sample, the clone carrying this TCR beta chain was seen a few times. Its antigen is unidentified. The data are from a study of post-analysis software for immune sequencing data. Study background: Included among the disease courses, which were recorded for the cohort, were relapsing-remitting, secondary progressive and progressive-relapsing multiple sclerosis.

Unique molecular identifiers had been added to the TCR beta cDNA libraries. Input of about 0.9 to 10 million T cells yielded 550,000 or so cDNA molecules. TCRdb ran MiXCR on the PCR reads and lists one entry per CDR3 protein. The sample has 450,000 or so distinct CDR3 sequences; roughly 45% are singletons. Overall study findings and caveats: Controls significantly exceeded multiple sclerosis patients in normalized Chao1 diversity. Included in a set of roughly 5 TRBV segments more frequent in patients than controls were TRBV5-6, TRBV5-1 and TRBV20-1. Analysis by F measure revealed that same-batch samples clustered strongly together.

From germline, CDR1 is MGHRA and CDR2 YSYEKL. J lost 2 bases, V lost 0 bases, and 7 bases had no gene match. There are 16 residues in the CDR3. This receptor was taken from a girl aged 10-17 years with multiple sclerosis. The sequenced sample consisted of blood. The chain combines TRBV4-1 with TRBJ2-7, with 7 bases lining up with TRBD1. The CDR3 DNA is TGCGCCAGCAGCCAAGAAAAGCCAGGGGGTACCTACGAGCAGTACTTC. It codes for CASSQEKPGGTYEQYF.